Given below is one T cell receptor (beta chain) in context. Antigen specificity is unknown. The data are from a study of cytomegalovirus exposure and HLA in healthy donors. Study-wide findings and caveats: Later, an analysis found that common viral pathogens appeared to be linked with several of the most significant clusters.

60 Vbeta and 13 Jbeta primers were used in PCR. Profiling relied on immunoSEQ multiplex PCR, and the TCRdb table lists in-frame clones only, not all of them. The data hold about 59,000 clones, with approximately 83% observed a single time. Germline V gives CDR1 LGHNA, CDR2 YSLEER. The CDR3 runs 16 residues. The V gene lost 0 bases and the J gene lost 7 bases, with 15 bases spanning the gap. Sequenced material: PBMCs. The chain combines TRBV4-3 with TRBJ1-4; weak D call: TRBD1 (5 bases). The source of this sequence is a human donor in good health. The CDR3 sequence is CASSQEPGYKSEKLFF. CDR3 bases: TGCGCCAGCAGCCAAGAACCAGGGTATAAAAGTGAAAAACTGTTTTTT.